This T cell receptor beta chain was observed in a study of blood T cell repertoires in COVID-19. Only in-frame clones appear in the TCRdb table, and some are missing; sequencing was by immunoSEQ multiplex PCR. The sample lists about 430,000 clones, approximately 91% occurring once. Per the germline V gene, CDR1 is SGHRS and CDR2 is YFSETQ. CDR3 size: 13 residues. Unmatched junction bases numbered 4, after V lost 4 bases and J lost 6 bases. This sequence originates from a woman aged 18-29 years who had been exposed to COVID-19. The rearrangement uses TRBV5-1 and TRBJ1-5; 7 nucleotides match TRBD1. Input material: PBMCs or T cells enriched from blood (not recorded which). The CDR3 here is CASSVSGGQPQHF. In DNA form, the CDR3 reads TGCGCCAGCAGCGTTTCAGGGGGTCAGCCCCAGCATTTT.